The source of this T cell receptor beta chain is a study of beta chain features in type 1 diabetes. Study context: No patient-donor differences in age, gender, total cells or subset yield. Findings and caveats of the study: Whether HLA type influences TCRB rearrangement remained unresolved here. Type 1 diabetes patients had moderately but significantly shorter TCRB CDR3s in all four CD4+ subsets.

cDNA synthesis used the whole RNA isolate, giving expressed TCRB sequences. Generated by immunoSEQ multiplex PCR, the TCRdb table keeps only in-frame clones and is missing some. The sample shows over 90,000 clones, 28% of them seen only once. There are 15 residues in the CDR3. V lost 1 base and J lost 2; bases outside the gene matches: 1. Germline assignment: CDR1 SGHTA and CDR2 FQGTGA. This clone was detected a few times. The antigen is not known. The source of this sequence is a young woman with type 1 diabetes. Sample: central memory CD4+ T cells from blood. The genes are TRBV7-3 and TRBJ2-1; 8 positions match TRBD2. CDR3 loop: CASSLNGRAYNEQFF. The CDR3 coding sequence is TGTGCCAGCAGCTTAAACGGGAGGGCCTACAATGAGCAGTTCTTC. The full variable domain, in which reference TRBV7-3 and TRBJ2-1 provide the parts outside the CDR3, is GAGVSQTPSNKVTEKGKYVELRCDPISGHTALYWYRQSLGQGPEFLIYFQGTGAADDSGLPNDRFFAVRPEGSVSTLKIQRTERGDSAVYLCASSLNGRAYNEQFFGPGTRLTVL.